The clone carrying this T cell receptor beta chain has more than one count but fewer than ten. Its specificity is not known. TCRdb fed the reads into MiXCR, producing one record per CDR3 protein. The table includes about 310,000 distinct CDR3 sequences, roughly 25% detected once. V was pared by 5 bases and J by 0 bases, with 8 bases between. The CDR3 consists of 15 residues. From germline, CDR1 is LNHDA and CDR2 SQIVND (reference sequence). The data derive from a study of T cell repertoires in cytomegalovirus infection. This receptor was taken from a human donor in good health (CMV status not recorded). Some clones in this sample may be carry-over from other donors' samples. Here the sequenced sample was cultured PBMCs, taken from culture after CMV antigen stimulation. The V gene is TRBV19, the J gene TRBJ1-6, with unresolved D. The CDR3 bases are TGTGCCAGTAGTGAAGGGAGCTCCTATAATTCACCCCTCCACTTT. It yields the protein CASSEGSSYNSPLHF.